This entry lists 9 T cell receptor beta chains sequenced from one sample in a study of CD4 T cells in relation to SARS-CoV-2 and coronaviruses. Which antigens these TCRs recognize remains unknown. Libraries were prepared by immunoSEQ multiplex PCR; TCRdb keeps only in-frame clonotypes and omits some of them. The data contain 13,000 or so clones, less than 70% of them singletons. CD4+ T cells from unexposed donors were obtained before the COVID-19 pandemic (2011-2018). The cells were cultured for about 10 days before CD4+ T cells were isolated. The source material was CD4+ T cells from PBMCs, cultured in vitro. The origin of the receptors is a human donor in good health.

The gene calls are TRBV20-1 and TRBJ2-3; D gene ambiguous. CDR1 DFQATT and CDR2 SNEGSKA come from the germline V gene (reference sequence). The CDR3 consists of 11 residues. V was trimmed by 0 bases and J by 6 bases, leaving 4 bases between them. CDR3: CSARDMDTQYF. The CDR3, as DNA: TGCAGTGCTAGAGATATGGATACGCAGTATTTT.

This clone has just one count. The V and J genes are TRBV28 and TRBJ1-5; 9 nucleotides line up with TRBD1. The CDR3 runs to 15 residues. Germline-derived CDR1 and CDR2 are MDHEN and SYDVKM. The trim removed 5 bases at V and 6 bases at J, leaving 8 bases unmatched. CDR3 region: CASSKSGTGLQPQHF. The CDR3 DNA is TGTGCCAGCAGTAAGTCCGGGACAGGGCTTCAGCCCCAGCATTTT.

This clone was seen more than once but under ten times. CDR3 loop: CASNLGGPGNQPQHF. The CDR3 region has the DNA TGTGCCAGCAACTTAGGGGGCCCTGGCAATCAGCCCCAGCATTTT. V and J are TRBV2 and TRBJ1-5; 7 bases fit TRBD1. This CDR3 is built from 15 residues. Germline V gene data show CDR1 as SNHLY and CDR2 as FYNNEI. V shed 7 bases, J shed 2 bases, and the junction held 8 bases outside the gene matches.

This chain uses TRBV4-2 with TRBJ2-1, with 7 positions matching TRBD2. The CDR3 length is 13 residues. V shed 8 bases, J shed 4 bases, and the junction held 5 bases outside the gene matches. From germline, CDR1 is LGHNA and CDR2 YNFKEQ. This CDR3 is CASDRAGYNEQFF. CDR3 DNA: TGTGCCAGCGATCGAGCGGGATACAATGAGCAGTTCTTC.

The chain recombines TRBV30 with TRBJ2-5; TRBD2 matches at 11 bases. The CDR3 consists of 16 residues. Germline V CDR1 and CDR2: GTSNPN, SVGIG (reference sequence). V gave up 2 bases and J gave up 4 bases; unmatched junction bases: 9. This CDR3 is CAWSLTGTSGSETQYF. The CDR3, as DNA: TGTGCCTGGAGTTTAACCGGGACTAGCGGTTCAGAGACCCAGTACTTC.

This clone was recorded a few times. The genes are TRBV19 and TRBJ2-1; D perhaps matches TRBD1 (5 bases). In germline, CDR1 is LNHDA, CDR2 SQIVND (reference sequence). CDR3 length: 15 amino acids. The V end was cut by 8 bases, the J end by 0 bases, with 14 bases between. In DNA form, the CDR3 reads TGTGCCAGTTCCGACGGTGGACACTCCTACAATGAGCAGTTCTTC. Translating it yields CASSDGGHSYNEQFF.

This CDR3 is CASSPLKDYGYTF. The CDR3 DNA sequence: TGTGCCAGCAGCCCACTAAAGGACTATGGCTACACCTTC. The V and J genes are TRBV7-8 and TRBJ1-2; D ambiguous. CDR3 length: 13 residues. Germline lookup yields CDR1 SGHVS and CDR2 FQNEAQ. V lost 5 bases, J lost 3 bases, and 10 bases lay in between.

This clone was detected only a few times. In DNA, the CDR3 is TGTGCCAGCAGTTTAGGCGACAGCAACAGACGCTACGAGCAGTACTTC. Protein sequence: CASSLGDSNRRYEQYF. The chain combines TRBV27 with TRBJ2-7, with D possibly matching TRBD1 (5 bases). CDR3 length equals 16 residues. Trimming cost V 2 bases and J 3 bases, with 17 bases left between them. Per the germline V gene, CDR1 is MNHEY and CDR2 is SMNVEV (reference sequence).

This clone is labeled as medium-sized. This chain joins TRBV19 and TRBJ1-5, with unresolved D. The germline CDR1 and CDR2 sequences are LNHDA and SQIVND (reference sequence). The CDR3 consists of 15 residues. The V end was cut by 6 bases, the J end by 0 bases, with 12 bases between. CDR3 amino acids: CASRESRDSNQPQHF. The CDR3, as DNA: TGTGCCAGTAGGGAAAGTAGGGATAGCAATCAGCCCCAGCATTTT.